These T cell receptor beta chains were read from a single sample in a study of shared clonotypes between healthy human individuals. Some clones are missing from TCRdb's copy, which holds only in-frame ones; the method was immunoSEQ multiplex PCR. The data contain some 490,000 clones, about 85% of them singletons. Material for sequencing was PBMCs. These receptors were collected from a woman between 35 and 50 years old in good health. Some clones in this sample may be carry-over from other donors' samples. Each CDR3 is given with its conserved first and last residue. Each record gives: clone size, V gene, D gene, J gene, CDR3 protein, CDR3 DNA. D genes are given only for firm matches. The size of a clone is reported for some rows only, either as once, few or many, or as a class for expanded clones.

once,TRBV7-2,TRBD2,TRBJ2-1,CASSLTRVAGNEQFF,TGTGCCAGCAGCTTAACGAGGGTAGCGGGCAATGAGCAGTTCTTC
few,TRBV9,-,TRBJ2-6,CASSSTAGANVLTF,TGTGCCAGCTCTTCGACGGCCGGGGCCAACGTCCTGACTTTC
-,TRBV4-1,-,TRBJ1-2,CASSQGRLILGYTF,TGCGCCAGCAGCCAAGGGAGGCTAATCCTAGGCTACACCTTC
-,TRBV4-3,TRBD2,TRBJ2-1,CASSLFSGSSSSEQFF,TGCGCCAGCAGCCTTTTTAGCGGGAGCTCATCAAGTGAGCAGTTCTTC
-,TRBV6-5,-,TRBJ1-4,CASRTIYGEKLFF,TGTGCCAGCAGGACCATCTACGGGGAAAAACTGTTTTTT
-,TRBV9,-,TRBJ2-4,CASSVDITDKNIQYF,TGTGCCAGCAGCGTAGATATCACGGACAAAAACATTCAGTACTTC
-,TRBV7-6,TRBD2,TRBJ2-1,CASSLAGGNEQFF,TGTGCCAGCAGCTTAGCGGGGGGGAATGAGCAGTTCTTC
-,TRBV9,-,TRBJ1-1,CASSPSGRGGLAFF,TGTGCCAGCAGCCCCTCGGGTCGTGGGGGCCTTGCTTTCTTT
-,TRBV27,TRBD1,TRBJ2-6,CASSLWTGSSGANVLTF,TGTGCCAGCAGTTTGTGGACAGGGTCTTCCGGGGCCAACGTCCTGACTTTC
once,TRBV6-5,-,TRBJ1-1,CASRPPGRDTEAFF,TGTGCCAGCAGACCCCCGGGACGGGATACTGAAGCTTTCTTT
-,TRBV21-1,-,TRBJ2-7,CASSNLPRAGQADEQYF,TGTGCCAGCAGCAATCTACCGAGGGCAGGCCAGGCCGACGAGCAGTACTTC
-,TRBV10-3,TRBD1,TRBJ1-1,CAIKWDRNTEAFF,TGTGCCATCAAGTGGGACAGGAACACTGAAGCTTTCTTT
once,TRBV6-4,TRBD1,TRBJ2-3,CASSDGTGATDTQYF,TGTGCCAGCAGTGATGGGACAGGGGCGACAGATACGCAGTATTTT
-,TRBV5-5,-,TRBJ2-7,CASTPRDIHEQYF,TGTGCCAGCACCCCGCGAGATATCCACGAGCAGTACTTC
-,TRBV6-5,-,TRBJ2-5,CASSPWRGTQYF,TGTGCCAGCAGTCCCTGGCGGGGGACCCAGTACTTC
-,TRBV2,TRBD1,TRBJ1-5,CASSDRTGDQPQHF,TGTGCCAGCAGTGATCGGACAGGGGATCAGCCCCAGCATTTT
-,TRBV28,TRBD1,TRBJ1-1,CASGTVNTEAFF,TGTGCCAGCGGGACAGTGAACACTGAAGCTTTCTTT
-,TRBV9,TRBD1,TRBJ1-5,CASSVASDRGQPQHF,TGTGCCAGCAGCGTAGCATCCGACAGGGGTCAGCCCCAGCATTTT
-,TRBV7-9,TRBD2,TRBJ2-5,CASSLGIAGLSTQYF,TGTGCCAGCAGCTTAGGAATAGCGGGGTTAAGTACCCAGTACTTC
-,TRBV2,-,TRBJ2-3,CAAAPSTSSTDTQYF,TGTGCCGCGGCGCCATCCACCTCTAGCACAGATACGCAGTATTTT
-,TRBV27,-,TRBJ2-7,CASSSAARAGEQYF,TGTGCCAGCAGTTCAGCGGCCAGGGCAGGGGAGCAGTACTTC
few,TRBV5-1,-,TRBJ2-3,CASSSDTWSDTQYF,TGCGCCAGCAGCTCGGACACTTGGTCAGATACGCAGTATTTT
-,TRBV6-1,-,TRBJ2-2,CASSDRLHSTGELFF,TGTGCCAGCAGTGATCGACTGCATAGCACCGGGGAGCTGTTTTTT
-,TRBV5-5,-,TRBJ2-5,CASSSEPYQETQYF,TGTGCCAGCAGCTCGGAACCGTACCAAGAGACCCAGTACTTC
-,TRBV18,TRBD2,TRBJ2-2,CASSPGGDYGQENTGELFF,TGTGCCAGCTCACCAGGGGGGGATTACGGGCAGGAGAACACCGGGGAGCTGTTTTTT
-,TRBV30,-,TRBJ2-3,CAWIEGVTTDTQYF,TGTGCCTGGATAGAAGGGGTTACCACAGATACGCAGTATTTT
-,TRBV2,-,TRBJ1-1,CASSEEQGSEAFF,TGTGCCAGCAGTGAAGAGCAGGGATCTGAAGCTTTCTTT
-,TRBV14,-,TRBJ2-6,CASSQELAGANVLTF,TGTGCCAGCAGCCAAGAGCTAGCTGGGGCCAACGTCCTGACTTTC